This entry lists 14 T cell receptor beta chains sequenced from one sample in a study of T cell responses to AZD1222 COVID-19 vaccine. The protocol was immunoSEQ multiplex PCR, while the TCRdb copy is restricted to in-frame clones and leaves out a portion. The data show about 74,000 clones, around 86% seen once. Sequences were derived from peripheral blood, sampled on day 0 of AZD1222 vaccination. These receptors came from an adult in good health.

The V gene is TRBV3-1 (or the pseudogene TRBV3-2), the J gene TRBJ1-2, with D hard to call. CDR3 length equals 16 residues. V was shortened by 1 base and J by 4 bases, with 16 bases between the two germline ends. Germline V gene sequence: CDR1 LGHDT, CDR2 YNNKEL (reference sequence). The CDR3 DNA reads TGTGCCAGCAGCCAAGCGGTCGCGGGATACAGCTATGGCTACACCTTC. Amino acid sequence: CASSQAVAGYSYGYTF.

The chain is built from TRBV5-1 and TRBJ2-7; D unclear. Germline CDR1 is SGHRS and CDR2 is YFSETQ. The CDR3 contains 11 residues. Trimming took off 0 bases at V and 5 bases at J, with 3 bases between the two ends. The CDR3 DNA reads TGCGCCAGCAGCTTGGAGGACGAGCAGTACTTC. Protein sequence: CASSLEDEQYF.

This CDR3 is CASSRDRDTGELFF. The CDR3 DNA sequence: TGTGCCAGCTCACGGGACAGGGACACCGGGGAGCTGTTTTTT. The gene calls are TRBV18 and TRBJ2-2; 9 bases fit TRBD1. Germline CDR1 is KGHSH and CDR2 is LQKENI. J was trimmed by 3 bases and V by 4 bases; bases with no gene match: 0. The CDR3 is 14 residues long. The whole variable domain, remainder taken from reference TRBV18 and TRBJ2-2, is NAGVMQNPRHLVRRRGQEARLRCSPMKGHSHVYWYRQLPEEGLKFMVYLQKENIIDESGMPKERFSAEFPKEGPSILRIQQVVRGDSAAYFCASSRDRDTGELFFGEGSRLTVL.

The rearrangement links TRBV9 to TRBJ2-1; D possibly uses TRBD1 or TRBD2 (5 bases each). V was clipped by 3 bases and J by 5 bases, with 18 bases between them. Germline V gene lookup returns CDR1 SGDLS and CDR2 YYNGEE. The CDR3 contains 16 residues. CDR3 in DNA: TGTGCCAGCAGCGGGGCCGGGACGCGGTTAGACAATGAGCAGTTCTTC. Translated: CASSGAGTRLDNEQFF. The full variable domain, with the rest looked up from reference TRBV9 and TRBJ2-1, is DSGVTQTPKHLITATGQRVTLRCSPRSGDLSVYWYQQSLDQGLQFLIQYYNGEERAKGNILERFSAQQFPDLHSELNLSSLELGDSALYFCASSGAGTRLDNEQFFGPGTRLTVL.

The chain links TRBV21-1 to TRBJ2-5; the D call TRBD2 from the table was never checked on the DNA. TRBV21-1 is a known pseudogene. The CDR3 length is 16 residues. Here the CDR3 reads CASSTLAGGRWETQYF. The DNA for the CDR3 is TGTGCCAGCAGCACTCTAGCGGGGGGGCGGTGGGAGACCCAGTACTTC.

The chain is built from TRBV6-1 and TRBJ2-7, with no clear D. The CDR3 runs to 12 residues. Trimming took off 2 bases at V and 0 bases at J, with 2 bases between the two ends. CDR1 and CDR2 (germline): MNHNS, SASEGT. This CDR3 is CASSEHSYEQYF. As DNA, the CDR3 is TGTGCCAGCAGTGAACACTCCTACGAGCAGTACTTC.

This chain uses TRBV19 with TRBJ1-1; 10 bases align to TRBD1. CDR3 size: 17 residues. CDR1 and CDR2 (germline): LNHDA, SQIVND (reference sequence). After removal of 7 bases from V and 2 bases from J, the junction contained 13 bases not matched to a gene. The DNA for the CDR3 is TGTGCCAGTAATACTGGGACAGGGGCTGCCGTCAACACTGAAGCTTTCTTT. Protein product: CASNTGTGAAVNTEAFF.

The chain employs TRBV10-2 and TRBJ2-1; 10 nucleotides match TRBD1. The V and J ends lost 6 bases and 4 bases, in that order; junction bases with no gene match: 6. This CDR3 is built from 15 residues. The germline CDR1 and CDR2 sequences are WSHSY and SAAADI. The CDR3 DNA reads TGCGCCAGCAGCCCTGGACAGGGGGAATACAATGAGCAGTTCTTC. Translation gives CASSPGQGEYNEQFF.

The chain carries TRBV7-2 and TRBJ1-2; D is ambiguous. This CDR3 is 15 amino acids long. Germline CDR1 is SGHTA and CDR2 is FQGNSA. The V gene lost 4 bases and the J gene lost 6 bases, with 18 bases spanning the gap. In nucleotides, the CDR3 is TGTGCCAGCAGCTCATACCTCGTGGGAGAGAATGGCTACACCTTC. It encodes CASSSYLVGENGYTF.

The V call is TRBV19, the J call TRBJ2-5; TRBD1 matches at 7 bases. V lost 6 bases, J lost 3 bases, and 4 bases stayed unmatched. The CDR3 is 13 amino acids. CDR1 and CDR2 from the germline V gene are LNHDA and SQIVND (reference sequence). The CDR3 reads CASSGDREETQYF. CDR3 nucleotide sequence: TGTGCCAGTAGCGGGGACAGAGAAGAGACCCAGTACTTC.

The chain has TRBV7-2 and TRBJ1-2; D is possibly TRBD1 (5 bases). Germline-derived CDR1 and CDR2 are SGHTA and FQGNSA. V lost 5 bases, J lost 3 bases, and 7 bases lay in between. The CDR3 covers 12 residues. The CDR3 coding sequence is TGTGCCAGCAGCGACAGATACTATGGCTACACCTTC. It codes for CASSDRYYGYTF.

The chain couples TRBV24-1 to TRBJ1-2, with 7 positions matching TRBD1. The ends lost 3 bases at V and 8 bases at J; junction bases unmatched: 8. Germline V lookup: CDR1 KGHDR, CDR2 SFDVKD. The CDR3 is 14 residues long. The CDR3 DNA reads TGTGCCACCAGTGATCGAGAGACAGGGAGCGGCTACACCTTC. Amino acids: CATSDRETGSGYTF.

This clone showed up just a few times. The rearrangement joins TRBV5-4 to TRBJ1-1; 9 bases agree with TRBD1. CDR3 size: 15 residues. V lost 4 bases, J lost 6 bases, and 10 bases stayed unmatched. Germline V gene lookup returns CDR1 SGHNT and CDR2 YYREEE (reference sequence). The CDR3 coding sequence is TGTGCCAGCAGCGCCGGACAGGGGCTGGACTCTGAAGCTTTCTTT. Translation gives CASSAGQGLDSEAFF. The variable domain in full, with the rest retrieved from reference TRBV5-4 and TRBJ1-1, is ETGVTQSPTHLIKTRGQQVTLRCSSQSGHNTVSWYQQALGQGPQFIFQYYREEENGRGNFPPRFSGLQFPNYSSELNVNALELDDSALYLCASSAGQGLDSEAFFGQGTRLTVV.

The chain employs TRBV3-1 (or the pseudogene TRBV3-2) and TRBJ1-2; no reliable D call. This CDR3 contains 14 residues. Germline loops: CDR1 LGHDT, CDR2 YNNKEL (reference sequence). Trimming took 0 bases from V and 2 from J, leaving 7 bases between them. The CDR3 is CASSQEQVNYGYTF. For the CDR3, the DNA is TGTGCCAGCAGCCAAGAACAAGTAAACTATGGCTACACCTTC.